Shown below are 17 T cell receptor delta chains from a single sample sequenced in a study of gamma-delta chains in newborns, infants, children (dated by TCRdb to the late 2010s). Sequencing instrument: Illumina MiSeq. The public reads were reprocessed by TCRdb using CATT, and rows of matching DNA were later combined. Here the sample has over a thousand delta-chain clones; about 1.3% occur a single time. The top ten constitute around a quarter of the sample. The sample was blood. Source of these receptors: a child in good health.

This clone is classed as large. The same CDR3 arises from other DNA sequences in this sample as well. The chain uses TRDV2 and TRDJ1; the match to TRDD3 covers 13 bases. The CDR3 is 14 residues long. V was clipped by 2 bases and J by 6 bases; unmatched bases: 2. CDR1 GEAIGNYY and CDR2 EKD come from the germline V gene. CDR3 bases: TGTGCCTGTGACATACTGGGGGATACGTATAAACTCATCTTT. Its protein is CACDILGDTYKLIF.

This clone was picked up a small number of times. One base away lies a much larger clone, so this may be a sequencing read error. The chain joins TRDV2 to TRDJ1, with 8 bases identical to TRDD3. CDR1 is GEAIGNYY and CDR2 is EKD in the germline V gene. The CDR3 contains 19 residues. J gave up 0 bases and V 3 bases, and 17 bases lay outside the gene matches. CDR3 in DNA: TGTGCCTGTGACCTACCGGGGGATAGGCGGACCCTGTACACCGATAAACTCATCTTT. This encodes CACDLPGDRRTLYTDKLIF.

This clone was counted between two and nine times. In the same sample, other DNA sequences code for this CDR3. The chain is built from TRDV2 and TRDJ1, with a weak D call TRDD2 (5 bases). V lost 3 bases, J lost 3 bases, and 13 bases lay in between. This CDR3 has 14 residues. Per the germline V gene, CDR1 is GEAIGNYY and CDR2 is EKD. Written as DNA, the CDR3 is TGTGCCTGTGACGCTCTTGTCTTCCCCGATAAACTCATCTTT. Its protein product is CACDALVFPDKLIF.

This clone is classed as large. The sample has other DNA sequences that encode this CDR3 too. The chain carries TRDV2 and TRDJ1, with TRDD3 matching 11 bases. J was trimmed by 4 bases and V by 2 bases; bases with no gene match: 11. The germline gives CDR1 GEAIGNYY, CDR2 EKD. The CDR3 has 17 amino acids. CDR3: CACDILPMGDTDDKLIF. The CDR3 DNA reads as TGTGCCTGTGACATTTTACCTATGGGGGATACGGACGATAAACTCATCTTT.

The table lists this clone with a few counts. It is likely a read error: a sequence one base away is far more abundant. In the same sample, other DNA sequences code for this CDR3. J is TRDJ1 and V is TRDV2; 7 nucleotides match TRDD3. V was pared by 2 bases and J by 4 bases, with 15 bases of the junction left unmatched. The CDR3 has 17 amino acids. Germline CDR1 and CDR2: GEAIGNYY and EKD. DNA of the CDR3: TGTGCCTGTGACATTTTACCTATGGGGGACACGGACGATAAACTCATCTTT. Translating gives CACDILPMGDTDDKLIF.

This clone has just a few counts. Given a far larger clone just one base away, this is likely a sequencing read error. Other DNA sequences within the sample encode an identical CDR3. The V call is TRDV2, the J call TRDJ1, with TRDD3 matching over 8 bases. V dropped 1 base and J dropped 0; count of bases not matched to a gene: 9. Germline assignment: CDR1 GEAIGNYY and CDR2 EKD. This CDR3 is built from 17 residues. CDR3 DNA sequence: TGTGCCTGTGACACTTTGACTGGGGGTCCTTACACCGATAAACTCATCTTT. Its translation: CACDTLTGGPYTDKLIF.

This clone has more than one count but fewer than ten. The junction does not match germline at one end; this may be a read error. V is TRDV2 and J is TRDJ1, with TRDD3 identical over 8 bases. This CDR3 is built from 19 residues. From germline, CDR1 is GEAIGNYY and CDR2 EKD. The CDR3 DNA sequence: TGTGCCTGTGACACATCGGGACTGGGGGGTCCCCCGTACACCGATAAGCTCATCTTT. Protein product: CACDTSGLGGPPYTDKLIF.

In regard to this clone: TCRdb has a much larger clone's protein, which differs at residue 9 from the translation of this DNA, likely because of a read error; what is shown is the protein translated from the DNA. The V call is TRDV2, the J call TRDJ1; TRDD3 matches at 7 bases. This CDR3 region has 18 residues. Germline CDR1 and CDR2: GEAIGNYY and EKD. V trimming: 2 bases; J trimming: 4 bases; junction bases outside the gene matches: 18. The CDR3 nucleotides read TGTGCCTGTGACATACTTGGCCTTTCTAAGGATACGGACGATAAACTCATCTTT. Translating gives CACDILGLSKDTDDKLIF.

In nucleotides, the CDR3 is TGTGCCTGTGACTACTTGTACTGGGGGATACGCGGCTCCTGGGACACCCGACAGATGTTTTTC. Its translation: CACDYLYWGIRGSWDTRQMFF. V and J are TRDV2 and TRDJ3; TRDD3 agrees at 13 bases. Trimming took 3 bases from V and 0 from J; bases not matched to a gene: 10. The CDR3 consists of 21 residues. CDR1 and CDR2 from the germline V gene are GEAIGNYY and EKD.

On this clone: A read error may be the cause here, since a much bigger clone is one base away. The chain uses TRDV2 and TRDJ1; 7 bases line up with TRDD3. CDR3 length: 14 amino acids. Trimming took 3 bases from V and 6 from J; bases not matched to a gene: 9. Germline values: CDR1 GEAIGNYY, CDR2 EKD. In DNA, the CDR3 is TGTGCCTGTGACGCCTGGAGGATACGTTATAAACTCATCTTT. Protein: CACDAWRIRYKLIF.

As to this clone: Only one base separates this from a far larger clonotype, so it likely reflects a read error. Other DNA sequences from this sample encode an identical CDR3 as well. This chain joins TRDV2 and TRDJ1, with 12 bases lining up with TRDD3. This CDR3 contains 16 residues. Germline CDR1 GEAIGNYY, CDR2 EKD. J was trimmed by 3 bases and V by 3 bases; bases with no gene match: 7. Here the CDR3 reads CACDALGDTGPDKLIF. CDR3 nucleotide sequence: TGTGCCTGTGACGCTCTGGGGGATACGGGACCCGATAAACTCATCTTT.

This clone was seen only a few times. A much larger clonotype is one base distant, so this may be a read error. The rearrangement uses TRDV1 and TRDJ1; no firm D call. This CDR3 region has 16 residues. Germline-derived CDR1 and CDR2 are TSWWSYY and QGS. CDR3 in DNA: TGTGCTCTTGGGGAACGTTACCGAGGCAATACCGATAGACTCATCTTT. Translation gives CALGERYRGNTDRLIF.

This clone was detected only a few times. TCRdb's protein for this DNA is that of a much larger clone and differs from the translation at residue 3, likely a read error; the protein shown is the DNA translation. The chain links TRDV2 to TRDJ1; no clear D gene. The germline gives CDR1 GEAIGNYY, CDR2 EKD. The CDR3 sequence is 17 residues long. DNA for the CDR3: TGTGCCCGTGACCCCCTTGGGTCTACGGTCCACACCGATAAACTCATCTTT. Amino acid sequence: CARDPLGSTVHTDKLIF.

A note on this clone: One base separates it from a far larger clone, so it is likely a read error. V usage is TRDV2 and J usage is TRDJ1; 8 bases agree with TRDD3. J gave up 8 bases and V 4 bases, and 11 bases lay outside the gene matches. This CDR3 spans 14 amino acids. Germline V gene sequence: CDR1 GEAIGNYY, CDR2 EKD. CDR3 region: CACDSLTGGRKLIF. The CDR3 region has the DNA TGTGCCTGTGATTCCCTTACTGGGGGCCGGAAACTCATCTTT.

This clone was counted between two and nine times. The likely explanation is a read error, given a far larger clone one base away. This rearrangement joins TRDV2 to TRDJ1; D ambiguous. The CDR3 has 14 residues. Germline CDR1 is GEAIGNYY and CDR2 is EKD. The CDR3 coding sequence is TGTGCCGGTGACACATTACGTACGATGGATAAACTCATCTTT. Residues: CAGDTLRTMDKLIF.

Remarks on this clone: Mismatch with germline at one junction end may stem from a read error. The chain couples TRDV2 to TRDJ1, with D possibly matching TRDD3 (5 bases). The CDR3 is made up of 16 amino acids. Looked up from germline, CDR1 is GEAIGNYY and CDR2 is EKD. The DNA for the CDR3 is TGTGCCTGTGACACCGTAGGGGGGCTATACACCGATAAAATCATCTTT. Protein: CACDTVGGLYTDKIIF.

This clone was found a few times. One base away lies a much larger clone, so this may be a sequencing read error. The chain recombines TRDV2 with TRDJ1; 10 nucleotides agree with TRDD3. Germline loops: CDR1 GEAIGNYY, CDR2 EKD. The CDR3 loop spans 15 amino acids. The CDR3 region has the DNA TGTTCCTGTGATTTACTGGGGGATTACACCGATAAACTCATCTTT. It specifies CSCDLLGDYTDKLIF.